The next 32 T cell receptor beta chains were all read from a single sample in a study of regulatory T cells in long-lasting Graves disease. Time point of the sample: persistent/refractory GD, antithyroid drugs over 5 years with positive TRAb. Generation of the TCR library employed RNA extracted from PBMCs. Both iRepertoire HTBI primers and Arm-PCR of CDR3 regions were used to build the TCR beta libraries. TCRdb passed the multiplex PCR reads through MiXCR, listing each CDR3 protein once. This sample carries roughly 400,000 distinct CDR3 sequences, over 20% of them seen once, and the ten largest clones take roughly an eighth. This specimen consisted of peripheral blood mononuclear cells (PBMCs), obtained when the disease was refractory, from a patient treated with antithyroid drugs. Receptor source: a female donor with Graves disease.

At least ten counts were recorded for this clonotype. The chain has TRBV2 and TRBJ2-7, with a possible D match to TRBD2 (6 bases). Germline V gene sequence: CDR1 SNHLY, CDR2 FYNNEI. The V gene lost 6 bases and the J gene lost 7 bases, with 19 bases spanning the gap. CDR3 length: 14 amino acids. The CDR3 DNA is TGTGCCAGCAGGATCTTAGCGGATGCCGGGGAGCAGTACTTC. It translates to CASRILADAGEQYF.

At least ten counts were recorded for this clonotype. The CDR3 region is CASIPLDSYEQYF. The CDR3 nucleotides are TGTGCCAGCATCCCGCTAGACTCCTACGAGCAGTACTTC. V usage is TRBV28 and J usage is TRBJ2-7; D uncertain. Germline V CDR1 and CDR2: MDHEN, SYDVKM. The CDR3 is 13 residues long. V was clipped by 7 bases and J by 0 bases, with 10 bases between them. Looking up the rest from reference TRBV28 and TRBJ2-7 gives the full variable domain: DVKVTQSSRYLVKRTGEKVFLECVQDMDHENMFWYRQDPGLGLRLIYFSYDVKMKEKGDIPEGYSVSREKKERFSLILESASTNQTSMYLCASIPLDSYEQYFGPGTRLTVT.

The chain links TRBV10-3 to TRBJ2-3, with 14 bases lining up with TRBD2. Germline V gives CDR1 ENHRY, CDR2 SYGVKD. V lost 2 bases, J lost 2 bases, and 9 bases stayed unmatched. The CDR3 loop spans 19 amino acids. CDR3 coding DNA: TGTGCCATCAGTGAGGGGACTAGCGGGAGAGTACCCCACACAGATACGCAGTATTTT. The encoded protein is CAISEGTSGRVPHTDTQYF.

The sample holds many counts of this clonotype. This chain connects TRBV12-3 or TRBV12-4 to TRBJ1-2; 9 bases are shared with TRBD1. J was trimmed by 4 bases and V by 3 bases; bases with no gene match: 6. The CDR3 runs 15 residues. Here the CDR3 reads CASSLEGQGGYGYTF. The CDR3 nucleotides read TGTGCCAGCAGTTTGGAGGGACAGGGTGGCTATGGCTACACCTTC.

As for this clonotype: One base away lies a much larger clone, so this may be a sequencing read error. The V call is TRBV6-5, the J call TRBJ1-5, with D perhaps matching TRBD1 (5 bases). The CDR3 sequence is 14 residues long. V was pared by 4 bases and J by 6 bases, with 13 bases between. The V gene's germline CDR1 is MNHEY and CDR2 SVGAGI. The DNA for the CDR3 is TGTGCCAGCAGTTTAGGAGGGGAAGGTCAGCCCCAGCATTTT. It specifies CASSLGGEGQPQHF.

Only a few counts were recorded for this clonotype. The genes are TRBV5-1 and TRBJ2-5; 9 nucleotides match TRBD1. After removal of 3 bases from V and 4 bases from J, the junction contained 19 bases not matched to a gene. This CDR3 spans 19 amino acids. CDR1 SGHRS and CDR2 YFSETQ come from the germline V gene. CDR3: CASSSRPGTGFDGGETQYF. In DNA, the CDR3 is TGCGCCAGCAGCTCCCGTCCCGGGACAGGGTTTGATGGAGGAGAGACCCAGTACTTC.

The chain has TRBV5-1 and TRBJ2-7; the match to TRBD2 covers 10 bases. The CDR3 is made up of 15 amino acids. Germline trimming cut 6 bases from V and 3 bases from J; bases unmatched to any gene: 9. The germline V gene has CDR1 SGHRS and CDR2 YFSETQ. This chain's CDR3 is CASKLGTSEIYEQYF. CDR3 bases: TGCGCCAGCAAATTGGGGACTAGCGAGATCTACGAGCAGTACTTC. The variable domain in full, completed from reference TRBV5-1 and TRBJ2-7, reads KAGVTQTPRYLIKTRGQQVTLSCSPISGHRSVSWYQQTPGQGLQFLFEYFSETQRNKGNFPGRFSGRQFSNSRSEMNVSTLELGDSALYLCASKLGTSEIYEQYFGPGTRLTVT.

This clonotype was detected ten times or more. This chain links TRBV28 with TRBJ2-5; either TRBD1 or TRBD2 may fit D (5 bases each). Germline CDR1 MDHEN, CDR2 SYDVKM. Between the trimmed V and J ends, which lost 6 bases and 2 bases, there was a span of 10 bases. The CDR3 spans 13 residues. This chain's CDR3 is CASRTGPQETQYF. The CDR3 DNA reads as TGTGCCAGCAGAACGGGACCTCAAGAGACCCAGTACTTC.

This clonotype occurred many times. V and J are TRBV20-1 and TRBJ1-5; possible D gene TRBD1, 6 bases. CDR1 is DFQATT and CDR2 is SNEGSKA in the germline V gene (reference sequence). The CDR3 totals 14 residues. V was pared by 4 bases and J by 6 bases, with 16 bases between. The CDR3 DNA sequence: TGCAGTGCTAACGCCGGGGGCGAGGTTCAGCCCCAGCATTTT. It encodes CSANAGGEVQPQHF.

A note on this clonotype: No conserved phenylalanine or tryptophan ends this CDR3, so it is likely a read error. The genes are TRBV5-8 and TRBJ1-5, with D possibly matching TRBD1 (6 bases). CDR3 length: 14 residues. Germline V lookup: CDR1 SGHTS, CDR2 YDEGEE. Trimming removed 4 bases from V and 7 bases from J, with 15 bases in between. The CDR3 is CASSLGGAGQPQHS. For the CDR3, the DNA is TGTGCCAGCAGCCTAGGGGGGGCAGGCCAGCCCCAGCATTCT.

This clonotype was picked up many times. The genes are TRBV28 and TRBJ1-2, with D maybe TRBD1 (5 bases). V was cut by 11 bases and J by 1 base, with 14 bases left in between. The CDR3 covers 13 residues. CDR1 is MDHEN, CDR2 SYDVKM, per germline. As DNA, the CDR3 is TGTGCCTACGGGGCCGGAGGTAACTATGGCTACACCTTC. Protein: CAYGAGGNYGYTF.

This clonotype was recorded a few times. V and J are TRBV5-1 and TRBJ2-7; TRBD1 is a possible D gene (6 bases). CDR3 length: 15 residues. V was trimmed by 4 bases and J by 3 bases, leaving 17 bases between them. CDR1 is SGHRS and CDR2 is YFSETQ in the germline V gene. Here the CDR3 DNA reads TGCGCCAGCAGCCCGGAGACAGGACAGTACTACGAGCAGTACTTC. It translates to CASSPETGQYYEQYF.

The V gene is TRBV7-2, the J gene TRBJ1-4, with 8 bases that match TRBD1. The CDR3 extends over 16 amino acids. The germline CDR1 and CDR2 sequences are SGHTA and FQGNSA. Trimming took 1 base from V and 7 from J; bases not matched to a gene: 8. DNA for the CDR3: TGTGCCAGCAGCTTAGTCTGGTCAGGGGGCGGTGAAAAACTGTTTTTT. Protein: CASSLVWSGGGEKLFF.

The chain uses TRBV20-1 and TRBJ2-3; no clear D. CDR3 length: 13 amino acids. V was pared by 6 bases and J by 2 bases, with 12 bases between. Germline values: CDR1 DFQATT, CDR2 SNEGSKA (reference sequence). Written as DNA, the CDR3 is TGCAGTGCCCCGACACCATCCACAGATACGCAGTATTTT. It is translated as CSAPTPSTDTQYF.

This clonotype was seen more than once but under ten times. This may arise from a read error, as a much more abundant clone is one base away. The CDR3 loop is CASRGSISSPLHF. In DNA, the CDR3 is TGTGCCAGCAGGGGGTCGATTAGTTCACCCCTCCACTTT. The rearrangement joins TRBV2 to TRBJ1-6; D gene uncertain. The V gene's germline CDR1 is SNHLY and CDR2 FYNNEI. CDR3 size: 13 residues. The germline V and J ends were trimmed by 6 bases and 9 bases, with 12 bases remaining between them.

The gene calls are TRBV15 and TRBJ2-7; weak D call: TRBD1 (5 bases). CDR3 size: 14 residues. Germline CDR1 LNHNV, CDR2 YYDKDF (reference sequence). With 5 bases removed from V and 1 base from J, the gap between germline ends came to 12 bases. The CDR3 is CATSGLTGSYEQYF. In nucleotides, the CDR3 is TGTGCCACCAGCGGCCTTACAGGATCCTACGAGCAGTACTTC.

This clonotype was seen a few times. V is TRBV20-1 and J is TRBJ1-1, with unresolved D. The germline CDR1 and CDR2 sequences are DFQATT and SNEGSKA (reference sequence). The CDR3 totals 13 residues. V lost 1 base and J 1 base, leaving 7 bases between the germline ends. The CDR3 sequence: CSARGHANTEAFF. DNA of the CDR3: TGCAGTGCTAGAGGGCACGCGAACACTGAAGCTTTCTTT.

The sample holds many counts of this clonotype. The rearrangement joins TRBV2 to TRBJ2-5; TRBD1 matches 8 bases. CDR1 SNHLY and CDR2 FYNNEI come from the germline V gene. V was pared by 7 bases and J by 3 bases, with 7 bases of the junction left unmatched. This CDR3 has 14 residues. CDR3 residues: CASTTGTGEETQYF. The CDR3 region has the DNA TGTGCCAGCACGACCGGGACAGGAGAAGAGACCCAGTACTTC. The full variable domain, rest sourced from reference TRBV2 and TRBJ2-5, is EPEVTQTPSHQVTQMGQEVILRCVPISNHLYFYWYRQILGQKVEFLVSFYNNEISEKSEIFDDQFSVERPDGSNFTLKIRSTKLEDSAMYFCASTTGTGEETQYFGPGTRLLVL.

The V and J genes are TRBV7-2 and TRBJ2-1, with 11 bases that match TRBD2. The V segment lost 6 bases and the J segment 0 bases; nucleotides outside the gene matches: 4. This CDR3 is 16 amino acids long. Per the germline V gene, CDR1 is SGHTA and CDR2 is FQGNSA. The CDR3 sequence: CASRPTSGSSYNEQFF. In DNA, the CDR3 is TGTGCCAGCAGACCTACTAGCGGGAGCTCCTACAATGAGCAGTTCTTC. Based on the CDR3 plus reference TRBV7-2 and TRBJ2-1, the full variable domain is GAGVSQSPSNKVTEKGKDVELRCDPISGHTALYWYRQSLGQGLEFLIYFQGNSAPDKSGLPSDRFSAERTGGSVSTLTIQRTQQEDSAVYLCASRPTSGSSYNEQFFGPGTRLTVL.

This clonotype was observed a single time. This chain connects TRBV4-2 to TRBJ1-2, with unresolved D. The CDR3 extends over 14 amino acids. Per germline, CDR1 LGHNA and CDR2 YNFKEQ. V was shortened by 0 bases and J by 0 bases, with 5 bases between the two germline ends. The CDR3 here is CASSQDRSNYGYTF. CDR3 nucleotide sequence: TGTGCCAGCAGCCAAGACCGCTCTAACTATGGCTACACCTTC.

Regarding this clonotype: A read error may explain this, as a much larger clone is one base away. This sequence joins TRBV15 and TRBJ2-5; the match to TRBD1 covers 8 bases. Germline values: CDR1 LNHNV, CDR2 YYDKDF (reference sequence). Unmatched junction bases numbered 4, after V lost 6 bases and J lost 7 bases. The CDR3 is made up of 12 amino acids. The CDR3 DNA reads TGTGCCACCAGTAACGACAGGGGGACCCAGTACTTC. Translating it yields CATSNDRGTQYF.

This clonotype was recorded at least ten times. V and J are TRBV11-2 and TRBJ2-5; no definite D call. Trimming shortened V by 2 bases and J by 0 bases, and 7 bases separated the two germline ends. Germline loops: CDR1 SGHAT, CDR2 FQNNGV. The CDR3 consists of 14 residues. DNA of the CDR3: TGTGCCAGCAGCTTAAACGTGTACCAAGAGACCCAGTACTTC. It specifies CASSLNVYQETQYF.

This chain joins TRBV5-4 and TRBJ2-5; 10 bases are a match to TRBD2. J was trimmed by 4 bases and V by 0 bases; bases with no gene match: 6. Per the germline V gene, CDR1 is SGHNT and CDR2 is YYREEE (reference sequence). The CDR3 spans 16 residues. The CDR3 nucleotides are TGTGCCAGCAGCTTGGGGGCCAGACTAGCGGGAGAGACCCAGTACTTC. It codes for CASSLGARLAGETQYF.

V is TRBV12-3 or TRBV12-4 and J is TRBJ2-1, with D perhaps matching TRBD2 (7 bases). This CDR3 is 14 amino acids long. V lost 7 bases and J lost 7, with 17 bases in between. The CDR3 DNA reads TGTGCCAGCACCCTGGGAGGGGGTAGGAATGAGCAGTTCTTC. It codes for CASTLGGGRNEQFF.

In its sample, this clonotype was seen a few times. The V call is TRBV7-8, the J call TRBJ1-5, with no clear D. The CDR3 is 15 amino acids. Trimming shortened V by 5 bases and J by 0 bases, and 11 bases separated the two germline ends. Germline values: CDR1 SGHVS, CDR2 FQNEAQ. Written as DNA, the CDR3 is TGTGCCAGCAGCGAAAGCCTATATAGCAATCAGCCCCAGCATTTT. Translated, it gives CASSESLYSNQPQHF.

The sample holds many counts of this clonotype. CDR3 loop: CASRNLFQETQYF. In DNA form, the CDR3 reads TGTGCCAGCAGGAATCTGTTTCAAGAGACCCAGTACTTC. The J gene is TRBJ2-5, the V gene TRBV2; D gene uncertain. The CDR3 runs 13 residues. V was pared by 6 bases and J by 2 bases, with 10 bases between. The V gene's germline CDR1 is SNHLY and CDR2 FYNNEI.

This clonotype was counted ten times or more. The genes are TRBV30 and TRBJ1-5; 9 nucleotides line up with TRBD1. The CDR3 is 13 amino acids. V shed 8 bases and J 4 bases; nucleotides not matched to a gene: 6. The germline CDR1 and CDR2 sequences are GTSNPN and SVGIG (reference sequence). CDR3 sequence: CATGGTGNQPQHF. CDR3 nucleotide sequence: TGTGCCACGGGGGGGACAGGGAATCAGCCCCAGCATTTT.

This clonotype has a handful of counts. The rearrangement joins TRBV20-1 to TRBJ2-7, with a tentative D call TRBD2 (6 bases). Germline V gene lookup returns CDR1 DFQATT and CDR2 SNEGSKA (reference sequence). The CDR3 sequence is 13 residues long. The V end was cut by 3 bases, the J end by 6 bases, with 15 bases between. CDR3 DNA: TGCAGTGCTAGCGGGAGAGGGGCCCTCGAGCAGTACTTC. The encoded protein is CSASGRGALEQYF.

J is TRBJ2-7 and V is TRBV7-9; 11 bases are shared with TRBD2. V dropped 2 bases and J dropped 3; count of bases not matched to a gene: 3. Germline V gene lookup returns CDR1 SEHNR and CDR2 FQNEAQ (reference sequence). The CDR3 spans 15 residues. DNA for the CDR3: TGTGCCAGCAGCTTACCGGGACTAGCGGACTACGAGCAGTACTTC. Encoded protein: CASSLPGLADYEQYF.

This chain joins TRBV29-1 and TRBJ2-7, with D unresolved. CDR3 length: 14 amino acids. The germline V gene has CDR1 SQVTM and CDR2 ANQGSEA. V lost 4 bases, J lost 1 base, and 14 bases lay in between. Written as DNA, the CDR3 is TGCAGCGTTGTAGGGCGGAAGAGTTCCTACGAGCAGTACTTC. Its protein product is CSVVGRKSSYEQYF.

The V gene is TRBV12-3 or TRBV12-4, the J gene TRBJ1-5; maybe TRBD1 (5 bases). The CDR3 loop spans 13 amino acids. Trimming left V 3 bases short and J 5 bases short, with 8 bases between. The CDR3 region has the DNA TGTGCCAGCAGTTTGGGGGTCCATCAGCCCCAGCATTTT. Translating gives CASSLGVHQPQHF.

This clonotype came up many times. In DNA, the CDR3 is TGTGCCAGCAGGGTTACTAGCGGGAGCTACGAGCAGTACTTC. Protein product: CASRVTSGSYEQYF. The V gene is TRBV6-1, the J gene TRBJ2-7, with 11 bases lining up with TRBD2. The CDR3 has 14 residues. Germline assignment: CDR1 MNHNS and CDR2 SASEGT. V lost 6 bases, J lost 3 bases, and 4 bases stayed unmatched.